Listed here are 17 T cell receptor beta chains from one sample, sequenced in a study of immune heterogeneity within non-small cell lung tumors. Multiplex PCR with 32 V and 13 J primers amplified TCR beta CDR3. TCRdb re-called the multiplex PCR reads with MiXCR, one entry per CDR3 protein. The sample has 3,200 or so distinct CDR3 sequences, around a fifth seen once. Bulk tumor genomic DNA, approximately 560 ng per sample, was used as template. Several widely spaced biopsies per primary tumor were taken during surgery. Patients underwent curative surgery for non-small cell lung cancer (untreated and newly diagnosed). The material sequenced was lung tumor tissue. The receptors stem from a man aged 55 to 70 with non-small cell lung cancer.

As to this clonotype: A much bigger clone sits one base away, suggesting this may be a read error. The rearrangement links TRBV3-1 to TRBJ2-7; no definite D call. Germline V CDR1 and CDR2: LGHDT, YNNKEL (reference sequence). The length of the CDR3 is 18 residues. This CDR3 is CASIQDPPSARDLYEQYF. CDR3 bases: TGTGCCAGCATCCAAGATCCCCCCTCGGCACGCGACCTGTACGAGCAGTACTTC.

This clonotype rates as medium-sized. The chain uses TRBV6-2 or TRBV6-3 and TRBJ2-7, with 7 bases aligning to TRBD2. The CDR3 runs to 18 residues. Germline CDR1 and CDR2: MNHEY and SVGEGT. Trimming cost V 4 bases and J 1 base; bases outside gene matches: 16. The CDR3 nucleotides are TGTGCCAGCAGTTCCGCCTATCTGTTGGCTAGCGGATCCTACGAGCAGTACTTC. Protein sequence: CASSSAYLLASGSYEQYF.

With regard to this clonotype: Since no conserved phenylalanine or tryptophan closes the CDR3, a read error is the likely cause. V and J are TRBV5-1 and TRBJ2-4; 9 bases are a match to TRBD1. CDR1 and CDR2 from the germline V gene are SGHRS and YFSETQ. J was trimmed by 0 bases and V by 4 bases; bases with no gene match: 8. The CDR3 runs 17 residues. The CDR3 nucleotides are TGCGCCAGCAGCCCCGACAGGGGGATCGTAGCCAAAAACATTCAGTACTCC. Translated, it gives CASSPDRGIVAKNIQYS.

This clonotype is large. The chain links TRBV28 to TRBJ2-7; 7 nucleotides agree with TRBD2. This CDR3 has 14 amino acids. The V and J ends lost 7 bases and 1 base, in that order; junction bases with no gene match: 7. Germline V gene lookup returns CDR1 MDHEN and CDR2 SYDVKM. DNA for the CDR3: TGTGCCAGCACAAGCGGGACTGAGTCCTACGAGCAGTACTTC. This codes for CASTSGTESYEQYF.

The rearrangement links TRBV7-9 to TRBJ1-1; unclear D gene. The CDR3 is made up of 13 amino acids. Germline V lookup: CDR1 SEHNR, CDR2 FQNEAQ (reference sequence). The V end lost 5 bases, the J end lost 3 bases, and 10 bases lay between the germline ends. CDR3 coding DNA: TGTGCCAGCAGCGCGTCTAGGCACACTGAAGCTTTCTTT. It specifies CASSASRHTEAFF.

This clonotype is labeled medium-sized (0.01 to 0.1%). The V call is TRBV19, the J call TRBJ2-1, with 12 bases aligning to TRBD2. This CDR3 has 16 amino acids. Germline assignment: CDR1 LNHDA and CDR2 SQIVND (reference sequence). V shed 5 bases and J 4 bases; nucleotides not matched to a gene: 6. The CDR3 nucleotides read TGTGCCAGTAGTCTCCTACTAGCGGGAGGATACAATGAGCAGTTCTTC. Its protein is CASSLLLAGGYNEQFF. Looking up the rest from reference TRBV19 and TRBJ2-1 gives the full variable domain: DGGITQSPKYLFRKEGQNVTLSCEQNLNHDAMYWYRQDPGQGLRLIYYSQIVNDFQKGDIAEGYSVSREKKESFPLTVTSAQKNPTAFYLCASSLLLAGGYNEQFFGPGTRLTVL.

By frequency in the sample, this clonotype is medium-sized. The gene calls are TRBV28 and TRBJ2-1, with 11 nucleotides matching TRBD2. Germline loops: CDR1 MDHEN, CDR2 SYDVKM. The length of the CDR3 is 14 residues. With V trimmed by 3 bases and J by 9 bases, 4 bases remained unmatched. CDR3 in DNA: TGTGCCAGCAGTTTCGTGCTAGCGGGAGGTGAGCAGTTCTTC. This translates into CASSFVLAGGEQFF.

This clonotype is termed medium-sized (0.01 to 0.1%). This chain's CDR3 is CASSFLAETYNEQFF. CDR3 nucleotides: TGTGCCAGCAGTTTCCTAGCGGAGACCTACAATGAGCAGTTCTTC. The J gene is TRBJ2-1, the V gene TRBV28, with 7 bases identical to TRBD2. The CDR3 has 15 residues. CDR1 is MDHEN and CDR2 is SYDVKM in the germline V gene. With V trimmed by 3 bases and J by 2 bases, 4 bases remained unmatched. The entire variable domain, with the rest obtained from reference TRBV28 and TRBJ2-1, is as follows: DVKVTQSSRYLVKRTGEKVFLECVQDMDHENMFWYRQDPGLGLRLIYFSYDVKMKEKGDIPEGYSVSREKKERFSLILESASTNQTSMYLCASSFLAETYNEQFFGPGTRLTVL.

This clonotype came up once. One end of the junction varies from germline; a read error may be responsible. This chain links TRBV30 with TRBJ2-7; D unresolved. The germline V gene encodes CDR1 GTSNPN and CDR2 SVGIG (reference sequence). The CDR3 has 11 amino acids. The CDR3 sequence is CAWSDLYEQYF. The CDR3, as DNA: TGCGCCTGGAGTGACCTCTACGAGCAGTACTTC.

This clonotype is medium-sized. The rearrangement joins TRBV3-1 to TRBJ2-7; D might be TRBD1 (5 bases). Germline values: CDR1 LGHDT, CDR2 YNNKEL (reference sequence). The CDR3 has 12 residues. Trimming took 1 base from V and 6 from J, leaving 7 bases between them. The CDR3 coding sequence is TGTGCCAGCAGCCAAGCCCAGGGCGAGCAGTACTTC. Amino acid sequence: CASSQAQGEQYF.

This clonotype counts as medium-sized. Here the CDR3 DNA reads TGTGCCAGTATTGACAGGGGTTCGGATGAAAAACTGTTTTTT. This sequence encodes CASIDRGSDEKLFF. The rearrangement uses TRBV2 and TRBJ1-4, with 8 bases that match TRBD1. V lost 9 bases, J lost 6 bases, and 9 bases stayed unmatched. The germline gives CDR1 SNHLY, CDR2 FYNNEI. The CDR3 runs 14 residues. The entire variable domain, with the rest obtained from reference TRBV2 and TRBJ1-4, is as follows: EPEVTQTPSHQVTQMGQEVILRCVPISNHLYFYWYRQILGQKVEFLVSFYNNEISEKSEIFDDQFSVERPDGSNFTLKIRSTKLEDSAMYFCASIDRGSDEKLFFGSGTQLSVL.

CDR3 DNA: TGTGCCAGCAGACCCTCCGGGACAGGAGAAGTAAACTCAACCCTCCACTTT. It yields the protein CASRPSGTGEVNSTLHF. The V call is TRBV28, the J call TRBJ1-6; 8 bases are shared with TRBD1. CDR3 length: 17 amino acids. V was clipped by 6 bases and J by 14 bases; unmatched bases: 21. CDR1 is MDHEN, CDR2 SYDVKM, per germline.

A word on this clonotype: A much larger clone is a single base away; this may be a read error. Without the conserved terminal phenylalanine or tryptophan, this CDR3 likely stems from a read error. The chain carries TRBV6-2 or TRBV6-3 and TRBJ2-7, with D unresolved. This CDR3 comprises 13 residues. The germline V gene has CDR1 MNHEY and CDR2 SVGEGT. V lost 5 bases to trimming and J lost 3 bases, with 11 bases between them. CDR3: CASSKGRNYEQYL. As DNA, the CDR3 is TGTGCCAGCAGTAAGGGCAGAAACTACGAGCAGTACTTA.

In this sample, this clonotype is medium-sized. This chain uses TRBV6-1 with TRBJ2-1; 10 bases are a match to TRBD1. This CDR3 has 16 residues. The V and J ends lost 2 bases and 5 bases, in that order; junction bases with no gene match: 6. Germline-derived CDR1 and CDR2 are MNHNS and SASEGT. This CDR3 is CASSELDGTGDNEQFF. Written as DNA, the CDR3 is TGTGCCAGCAGTGAACTAGACGGGACAGGGGACAATGAGCAGTTCTTC.

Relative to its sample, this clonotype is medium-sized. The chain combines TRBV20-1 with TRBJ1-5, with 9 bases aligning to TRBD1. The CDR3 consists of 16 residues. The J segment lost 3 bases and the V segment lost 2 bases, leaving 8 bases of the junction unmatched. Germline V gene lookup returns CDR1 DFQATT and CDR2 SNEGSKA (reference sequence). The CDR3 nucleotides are TGCAGTGCTAGAATTCCGGGACAGGGTTCCAATCAGCCCCAGCATTTT. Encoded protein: CSARIPGQGSNQPQHF.

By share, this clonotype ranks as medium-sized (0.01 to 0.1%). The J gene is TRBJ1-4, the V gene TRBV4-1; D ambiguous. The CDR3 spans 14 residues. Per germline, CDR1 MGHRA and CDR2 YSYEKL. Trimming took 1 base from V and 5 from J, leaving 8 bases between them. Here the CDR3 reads CASSQVSENEKLFF. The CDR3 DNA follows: TGCGCCAGCAGCCAAGTTTCGGAGAATGAAAAACTGTTTTTT.

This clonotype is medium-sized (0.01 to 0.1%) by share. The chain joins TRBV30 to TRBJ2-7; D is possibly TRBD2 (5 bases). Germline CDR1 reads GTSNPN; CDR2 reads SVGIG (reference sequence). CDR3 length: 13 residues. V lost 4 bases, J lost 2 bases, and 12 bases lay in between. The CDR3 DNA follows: TGTGCCTGGAATAGGAGGCGACCCTACGAGCAGTACTTC. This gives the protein CAWNRRRPYEQYF.